This T cell receptor beta chain was obtained from a study of T cell responses to AZD1222 COVID-19 vaccine. Study conclusions and caveats: Increases in Spike-specific TCR breadth and depth were seen after two AZD1222 doses. As reported, nearly half of all spike-specific TCRs target variant regions that are unmutated. Sampled repertoires all dated from after the peak T cell response. The donor group comprised mostly white British people and more females; the analysis possibly underestimated clonal diversity.

The CDR3 extends over 15 amino acids. Germline-derived CDR1 and CDR2 are SEHNR and FQNEAQ (reference sequence). V was shortened by 2 bases and J by 4 bases, with 14 bases between the two germline ends. Sequencing was performed with immunoSEQ multiplex PCR; in TCRdb, only in-frame clones are kept and a portion is missing. The sample lists about 140,000 clones; 70% to 90% were seen once. In regard to this clone: Its antigen is unidentified.

The specimen comprised peripheral blood, sampled 28 days after the second AZD1222 dose. The TCR originated in an adult who received the AZD1222 COVID-19 vaccine. The rearrangement joins TRBV7-9 to TRBJ1-1, with D maybe TRBD1 (6 bases). CDR3 coding DNA: TGTGCCAGCAGCTTATCAACAGGGTTGGGCACTGAAGCTTTCTTT. Translating it yields CASSLSTGLGTEAFF.